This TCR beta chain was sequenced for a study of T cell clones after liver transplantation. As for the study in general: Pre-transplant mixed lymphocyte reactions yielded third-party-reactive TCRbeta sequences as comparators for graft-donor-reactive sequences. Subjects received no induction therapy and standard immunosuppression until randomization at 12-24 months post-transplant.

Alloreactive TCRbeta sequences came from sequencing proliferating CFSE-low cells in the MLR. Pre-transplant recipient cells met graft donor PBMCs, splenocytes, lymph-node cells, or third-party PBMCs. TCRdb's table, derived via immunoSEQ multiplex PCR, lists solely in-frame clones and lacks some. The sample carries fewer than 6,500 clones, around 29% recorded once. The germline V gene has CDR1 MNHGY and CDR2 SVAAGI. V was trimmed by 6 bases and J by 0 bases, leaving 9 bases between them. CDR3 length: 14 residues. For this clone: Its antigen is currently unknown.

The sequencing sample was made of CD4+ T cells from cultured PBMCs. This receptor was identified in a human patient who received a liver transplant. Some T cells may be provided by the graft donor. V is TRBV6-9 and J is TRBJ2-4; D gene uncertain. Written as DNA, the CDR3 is TGTGCCAGCAGCAACCGAGGAGCCAAAAACATTCAGTACTTC. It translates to CASSNRGAKNIQYF.